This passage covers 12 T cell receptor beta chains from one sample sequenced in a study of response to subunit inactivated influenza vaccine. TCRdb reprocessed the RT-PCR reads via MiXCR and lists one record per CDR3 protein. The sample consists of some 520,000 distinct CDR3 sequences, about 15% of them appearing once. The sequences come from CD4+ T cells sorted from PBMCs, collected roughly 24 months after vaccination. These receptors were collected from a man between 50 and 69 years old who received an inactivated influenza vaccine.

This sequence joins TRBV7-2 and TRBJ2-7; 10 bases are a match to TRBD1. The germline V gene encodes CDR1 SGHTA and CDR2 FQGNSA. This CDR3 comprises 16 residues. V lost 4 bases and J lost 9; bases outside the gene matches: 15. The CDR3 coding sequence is TGTGCCAGCAGCTCGGGGACAGGGGTTATCCAACGATGGCAGTACTTC. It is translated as CASSSGTGVIQRWQYF.

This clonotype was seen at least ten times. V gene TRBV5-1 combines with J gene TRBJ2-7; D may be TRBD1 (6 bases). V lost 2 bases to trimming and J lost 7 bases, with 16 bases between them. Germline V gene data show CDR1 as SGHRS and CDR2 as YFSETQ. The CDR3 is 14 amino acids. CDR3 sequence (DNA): TGCGCCAGCAGCTTTACCGGGACAAGGAAAGAGCAGTACTTC. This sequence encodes CASSFTGTRKEQYF.

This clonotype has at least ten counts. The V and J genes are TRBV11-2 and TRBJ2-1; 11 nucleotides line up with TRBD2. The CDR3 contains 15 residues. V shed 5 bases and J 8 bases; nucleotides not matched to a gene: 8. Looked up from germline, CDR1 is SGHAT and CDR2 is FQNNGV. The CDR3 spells CASSLGTSGWYEQFF. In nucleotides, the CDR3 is TGTGCCAGCAGCCTCGGGACTAGCGGATGGTATGAGCAGTTCTTC.

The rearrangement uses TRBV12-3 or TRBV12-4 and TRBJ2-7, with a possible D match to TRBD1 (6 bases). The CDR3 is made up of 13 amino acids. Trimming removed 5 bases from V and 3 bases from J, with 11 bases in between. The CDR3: CASSRRDNYEQYF. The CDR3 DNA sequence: TGTGCCAGCAGTCGCCGGGACAACTACGAGCAGTACTTC.

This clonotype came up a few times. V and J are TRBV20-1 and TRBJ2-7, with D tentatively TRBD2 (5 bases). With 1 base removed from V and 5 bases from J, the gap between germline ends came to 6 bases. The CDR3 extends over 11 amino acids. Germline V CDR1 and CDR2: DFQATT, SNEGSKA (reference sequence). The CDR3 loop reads CSARAGNEQYF. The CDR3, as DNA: TGCAGTGCTAGAGCGGGAAACGAGCAGTACTTC.

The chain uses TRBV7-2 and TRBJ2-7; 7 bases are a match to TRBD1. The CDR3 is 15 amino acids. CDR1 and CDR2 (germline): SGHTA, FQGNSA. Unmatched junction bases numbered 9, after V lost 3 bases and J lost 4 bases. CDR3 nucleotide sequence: TGTGCCAGCAGCTTTTATTACAGGGGTGAATACGAGCAGTACTTC. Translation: CASSFYYRGEYEQYF.

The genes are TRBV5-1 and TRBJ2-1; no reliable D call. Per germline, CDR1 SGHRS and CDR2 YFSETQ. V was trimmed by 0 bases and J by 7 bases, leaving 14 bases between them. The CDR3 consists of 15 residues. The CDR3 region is CASSLEGQLTNEQFF. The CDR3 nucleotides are TGCGCCAGCAGCTTGGAGGGCCAGCTAACGAATGAGCAGTTCTTC.

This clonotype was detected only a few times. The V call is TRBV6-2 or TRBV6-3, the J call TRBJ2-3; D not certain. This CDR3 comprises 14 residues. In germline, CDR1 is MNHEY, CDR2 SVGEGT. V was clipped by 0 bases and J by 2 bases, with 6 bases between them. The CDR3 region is CASSYSSFTDTQYF. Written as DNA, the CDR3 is TGTGCCAGCAGTTACTCGTCCTTCACAGATACGCAGTATTTT.

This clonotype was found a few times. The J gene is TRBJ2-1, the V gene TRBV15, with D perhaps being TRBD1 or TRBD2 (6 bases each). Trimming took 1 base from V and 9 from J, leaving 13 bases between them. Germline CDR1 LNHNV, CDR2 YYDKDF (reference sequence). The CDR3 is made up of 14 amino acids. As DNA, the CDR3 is TGTGCCACCAGCAGAGCGGTACAGGGAGGTGAGCAGTTCTTC. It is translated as CATSRAVQGGEQFF.

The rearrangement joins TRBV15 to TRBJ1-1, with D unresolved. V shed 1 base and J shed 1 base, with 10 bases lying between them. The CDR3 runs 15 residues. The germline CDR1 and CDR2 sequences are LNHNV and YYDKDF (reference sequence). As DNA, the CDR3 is TGTGCCACCAGCAGAGCGGTTCGGGAGAACACTGAAGCTTTCTTT. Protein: CATSRAVRENTEAFF.

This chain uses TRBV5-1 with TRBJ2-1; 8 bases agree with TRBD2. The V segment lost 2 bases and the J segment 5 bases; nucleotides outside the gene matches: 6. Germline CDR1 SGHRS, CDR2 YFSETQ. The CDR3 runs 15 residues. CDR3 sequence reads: CASSFLAGYNNEQFF. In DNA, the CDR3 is TGCGCCAGCAGCTTTCTAGCGGGCTACAACAATGAGCAGTTCTTC.

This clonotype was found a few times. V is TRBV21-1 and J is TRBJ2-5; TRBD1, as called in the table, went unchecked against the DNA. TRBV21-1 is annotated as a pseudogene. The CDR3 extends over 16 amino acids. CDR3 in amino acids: CASNLEGATHQETQYF. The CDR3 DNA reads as TGTGCCAGCAACCTAGAGGGGGCTACCCATCAAGAGACCCAGTACTTC.